This T cell receptor beta chain was documented in a study of early T cells in non-severe SARS-CoV-2 infection. Study summary: The study sequenced bulk RNA from unsorted whole blood, with chains unpaired. Overall study results and limits: VDJdb matching, biased toward anti-spike CD8 responses, missed private and CD4 specificities.

Attachment of unique molecular identifiers was made to individual cDNA molecules. TCRdb called the 5' RACE reads again in MiXCR, with one record for every CDR3 protein. The repertoire includes around 66,000 distinct CDR3 sequences, about 13% of them detected once, and about 8.5% sits in the top ten. CDR1 and CDR2 from the germline V gene are KGHDR and SFDVKD. The CDR3 spans 15 residues. Losses at the gene ends were 4 bases for V and 5 bases for J; bases not matched to a gene: 9. In regard to this clonotype: Its specificity is not known.

The receptor's source is an adult who was a healthcare worker with PCR-confirmed SARS-CoV-2 infection or an uninfected control (not recorded which). The sequenced sample was whole blood. The V gene is TRBV24-1, the J gene TRBJ2-5, with 7 bases lining up with TRBD2. The CDR3 loop reads CATSDPARGGETQYF. CDR3 nucleotides: TGTGCCACCAGTGACCCCGCGCGGGGAGGGGAGACCCAGTACTTC.